Below, 8 T cell receptor beta chains from the same sample are listed, as sequenced in a study of blood T cell repertoires in COVID-19. TCRdb keeps only in-frame clones here, not all; method: immunoSEQ multiplex PCR. The data show about 120,000 clones, less than 90% seen once. The sequenced sample consisted of peripheral blood. The receptors were sampled from a woman of 80 years or more with acute or convalescent COVID-19.

V and J are TRBV19 and TRBJ1-4; the D is unclear. Germline CDR1 and CDR2: LNHDA and SQIVND (reference sequence). V shed 4 bases and J shed 9 bases, with 21 bases lying between them. The CDR3 loop spans 16 amino acids. The chain's CDR3 is CASSTLPRQRSKKLFF. CDR3 DNA sequence: TGTGCCAGTAGTACCCTCCCCAGGCAGCGGAGTAAAAAACTGTTTTTT.

The rearrangement joins TRBV7-2 to TRBJ1-6, with D uncertain. V lost 9 bases to trimming and J lost 7 bases, with 13 bases between them. Per germline, CDR1 SGHTA and CDR2 FQGNSA. The CDR3 is 13 residues long. DNA of the CDR3: TGTGCCAGTGGGAGACTGAGGAATTCACCCCTCCACTTT. It yields the protein CASGRLRNSPLHF. The full variable domain, in which reference TRBV7-2 and TRBJ1-6 provide the parts outside the CDR3, is GAGVSQSPSNKVTEKGKDVELRCDPISGHTALYWYRQSLGQGLEFLIYFQGNSAPDKSGLPSDRFSAERTGGSVSTLTIQRTQQEDSAVYLCASGRLRNSPLHFGNGTRLTVT.

The V and J genes are TRBV5-5 and TRBJ1-6, with TRBD1 matching over 7 bases. V dropped 2 bases and J dropped 3; count of bases not matched to a gene: 5. The length of the CDR3 is 16 residues. Germline V gives CDR1 SGHKS, CDR2 YYEKEE (reference sequence). The CDR3 nucleotides are TGTGCCAGCAGCTTACAGGGGAACAACTATAATTCACCCCTCCACTTT. It translates to CASSLQGNNYNSPLHF. The entire variable domain, with the rest obtained from reference TRBV5-5 and TRBJ1-6, is as follows: DAGVTQSPTHLIKTRGQQVTLRCSPISGHKSVSWYQQVLGQGPQFIFQYYEKEERGRGNFPDRFSARQFPNYSSELNVNALLLGDSALYLCASSLQGNNYNSPLHFGNGTRLTVT.

This rearrangement joins TRBV7-9 to TRBJ2-5; weak D call: TRBD1 (5 bases). The CDR3 extends over 15 amino acids. Germline-derived CDR1 and CDR2 are SEHNR and FQNEAQ (reference sequence). Trimming pared 4 bases from V and 1 base from J, leaving 13 bases between. The CDR3, as DNA: TGTGCCAGCAGCTGGGTCTGGGGCCTCCAAGAGACCCAGTACTTC. It specifies CASSWVWGLQETQYF.

The chain is built from TRBV20-1 and TRBJ2-3; D is unresolved. Per the germline V gene, CDR1 is DFQATT and CDR2 is SNEGSKA (reference sequence). This CDR3 region has 13 residues. Trimming took off 3 bases at V and 4 bases at J, with 11 bases between the two ends. The CDR3: CSASDMAADTQYF. The CDR3 DNA follows: TGCAGTGCTAGTGACATGGCCGCAGATACGCAGTATTTT.

The chain combines TRBV6-5 with TRBJ1-5, with D possibly matching TRBD1 (6 bases). CDR1 MNHEY and CDR2 SVGAGI come from the germline V gene. The CDR3 contains 14 residues. The V and J ends lost 8 bases and 5 bases respectively, with 16 bases between them. The CDR3 DNA reads TGTGCCAGCCGGGCGCGACAGGTCTATCAGCCCCAGCATTTT. Its protein product is CASRARQVYQPQHF.

The chain links TRBV12-3 or TRBV12-4 to TRBJ1-3; D ambiguous. This CDR3 is built from 13 residues. V was shortened by 2 bases and J by 4 bases, with 6 bases between the two germline ends. The CDR3 DNA reads as TGTGCCAGCAGTTTAACCCGGGGAAACACCATATATTTT. Translation: CASSLTRGNTIYF.

V gene TRBV6-1 combines with J gene TRBJ1-3; D remains unclear. This CDR3 contains 16 residues. V was trimmed by 0 bases and J by 0 bases, leaving 9 bases between them. Germline CDR1 reads MNHNS; CDR2 reads SASEGT. The CDR3 is CASSEASQLSGNTIYF. The CDR3 nucleotides read TGTGCCAGCAGTGAAGCGTCGCAACTCTCTGGAAACACCATATATTTT.